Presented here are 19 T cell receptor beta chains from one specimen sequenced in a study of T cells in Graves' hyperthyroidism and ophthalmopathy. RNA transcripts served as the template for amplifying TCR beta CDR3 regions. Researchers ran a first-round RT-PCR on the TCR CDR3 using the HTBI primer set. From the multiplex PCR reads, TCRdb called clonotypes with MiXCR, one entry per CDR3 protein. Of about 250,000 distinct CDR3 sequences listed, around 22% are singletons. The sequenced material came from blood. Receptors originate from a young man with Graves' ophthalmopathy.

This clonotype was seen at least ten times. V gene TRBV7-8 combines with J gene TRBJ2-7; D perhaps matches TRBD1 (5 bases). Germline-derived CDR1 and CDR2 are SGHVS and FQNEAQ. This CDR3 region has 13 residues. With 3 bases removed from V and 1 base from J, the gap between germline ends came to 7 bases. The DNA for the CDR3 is TGTGCCAGCAGCTTCAGGGTATCCTACGAGCAGTACTTC. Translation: CASSFRVSYEQYF. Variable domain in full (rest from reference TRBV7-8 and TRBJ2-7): GAGVSQSPRYKVAKRGQDVALRCDPISGHVSLFWYQQALGQGPEFLTYFQNEAQLDKSGLPSDRFFAERPEGSVSTLKIQRTQQEDSAVYLCASSFRVSYEQYFGPGTRLTVT.

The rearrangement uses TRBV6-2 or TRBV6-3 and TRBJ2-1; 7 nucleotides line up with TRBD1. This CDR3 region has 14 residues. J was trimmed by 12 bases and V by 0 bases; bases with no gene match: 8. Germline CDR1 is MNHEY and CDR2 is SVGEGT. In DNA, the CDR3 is TGTGCCAGCAGTTACTCCAGGGGGTGGATGTGGCAGTTCTTC. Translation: CASSYSRGWMWQFF.

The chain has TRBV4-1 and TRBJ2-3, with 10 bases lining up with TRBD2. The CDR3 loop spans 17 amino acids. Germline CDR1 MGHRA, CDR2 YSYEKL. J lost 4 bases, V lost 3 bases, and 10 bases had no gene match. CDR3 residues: CASSQDPSGGLSDTQYF. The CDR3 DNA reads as TGCGCCAGCAGCCAGGACCCTAGCGGGGGCCTCTCAGATACGCAGTATTTT.

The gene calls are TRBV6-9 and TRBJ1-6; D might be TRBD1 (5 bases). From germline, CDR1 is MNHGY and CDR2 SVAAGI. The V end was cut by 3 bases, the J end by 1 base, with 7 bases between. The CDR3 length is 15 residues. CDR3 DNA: TGTGCCAGCAGTTACAGGGATTCCTATAATTCACCCCTCCACTTT. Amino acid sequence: CASSYRDSYNSPLHF.

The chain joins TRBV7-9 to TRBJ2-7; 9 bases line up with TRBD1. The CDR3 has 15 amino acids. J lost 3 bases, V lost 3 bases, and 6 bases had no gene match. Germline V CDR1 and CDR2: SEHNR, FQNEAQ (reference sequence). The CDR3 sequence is CASSFQGQGNYEQYF. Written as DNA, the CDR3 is TGTGCCAGCAGCTTCCAAGGACAGGGGAACTACGAGCAGTACTTC.

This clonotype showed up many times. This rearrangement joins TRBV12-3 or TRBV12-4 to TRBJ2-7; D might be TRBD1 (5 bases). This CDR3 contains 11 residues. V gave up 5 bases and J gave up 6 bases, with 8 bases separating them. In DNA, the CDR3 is TGTGCCAGCAGTAGGGGTTTCGAGCAGTACTTC. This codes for CASSRGFEQYF.

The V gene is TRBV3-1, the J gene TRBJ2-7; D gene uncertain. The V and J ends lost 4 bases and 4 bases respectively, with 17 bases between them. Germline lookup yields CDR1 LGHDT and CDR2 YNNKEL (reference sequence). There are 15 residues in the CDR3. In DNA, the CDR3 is TGTGCCAGCAGCCTAGGGATTTCAGGTAGTTACGAGCAGTACTTC. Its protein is CASSLGISGSYEQYF.

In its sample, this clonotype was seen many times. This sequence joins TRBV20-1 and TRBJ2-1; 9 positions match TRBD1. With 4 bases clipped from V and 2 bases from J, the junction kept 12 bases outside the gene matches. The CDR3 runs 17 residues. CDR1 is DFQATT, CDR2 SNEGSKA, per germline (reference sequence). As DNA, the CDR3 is TGCAGTGCTAATGGGCGGGTTCGGGACAGGGCCTACAATGAGCAGTTCTTC. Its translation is CSANGRVRDRAYNEQFF.

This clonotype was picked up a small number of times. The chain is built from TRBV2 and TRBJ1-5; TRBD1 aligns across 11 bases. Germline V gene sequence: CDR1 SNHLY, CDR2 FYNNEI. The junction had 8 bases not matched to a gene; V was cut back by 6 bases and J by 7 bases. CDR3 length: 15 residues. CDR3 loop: CASSETGTGGQPQHF. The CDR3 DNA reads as TGTGCCAGCAGCGAGACCGGGACAGGGGGACAGCCCCAGCATTTT. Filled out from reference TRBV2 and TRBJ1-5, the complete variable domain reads EPEVTQTPSHQVTQMGQEVILRCVPISNHLYFYWYRQILGQKVEFLVSFYNNEISEKSEIFDDQFSVERPDGSNFTLKIRSTKLEDSAMYFCASSETGTGGQPQHFGDGTRLSIL.

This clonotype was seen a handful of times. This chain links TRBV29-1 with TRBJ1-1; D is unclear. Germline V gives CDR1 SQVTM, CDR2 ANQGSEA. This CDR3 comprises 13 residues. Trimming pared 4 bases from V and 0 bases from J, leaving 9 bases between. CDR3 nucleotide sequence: TGCAGCGTTGTCGGGTGGATGAACACTGAAGCTTTCTTT. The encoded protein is CSVVGWMNTEAFF.

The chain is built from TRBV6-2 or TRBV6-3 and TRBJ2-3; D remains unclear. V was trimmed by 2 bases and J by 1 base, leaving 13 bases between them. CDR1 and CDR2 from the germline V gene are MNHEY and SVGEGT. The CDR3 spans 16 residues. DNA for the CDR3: TGTGCCAGCAGTTACCGTACTCCCGTCGGCACAGATACGCAGTATTTT. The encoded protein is CASSYRTPVGTDTQYF.

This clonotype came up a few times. The CDR3 nucleotides are TGTGCCAGCATATGGGGGGTAGGCTCCTACAATGAGCAGTTCTTC. It translates to CASIWGVGSYNEQFF. V is TRBV2 and J is TRBJ2-1; a weak D match, TRBD2 (6 bases). Germline V gives CDR1 SNHLY, CDR2 FYNNEI. There are 15 residues in the CDR3. V lost 7 bases to trimming and J lost 0 bases, with 13 bases between them.

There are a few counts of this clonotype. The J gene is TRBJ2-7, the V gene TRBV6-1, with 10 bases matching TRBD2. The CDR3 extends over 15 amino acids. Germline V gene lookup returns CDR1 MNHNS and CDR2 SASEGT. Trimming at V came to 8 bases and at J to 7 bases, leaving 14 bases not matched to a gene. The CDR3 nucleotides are TGTGCCAGCCTTATTGATGGACTAGCGGTCTTAGAGCAGTACTTC. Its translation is CASLIDGLAVLEQYF.

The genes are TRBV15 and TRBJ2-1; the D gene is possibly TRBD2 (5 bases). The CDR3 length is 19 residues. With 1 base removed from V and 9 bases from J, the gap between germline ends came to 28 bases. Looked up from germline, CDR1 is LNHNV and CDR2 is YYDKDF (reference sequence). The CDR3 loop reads CATSRVRSRRTSSKSEQFF. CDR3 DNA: TGTGCCACCAGCAGAGTAAGATCGCGGAGGACTTCCAGTAAGAGTGAGCAGTTCTTC.

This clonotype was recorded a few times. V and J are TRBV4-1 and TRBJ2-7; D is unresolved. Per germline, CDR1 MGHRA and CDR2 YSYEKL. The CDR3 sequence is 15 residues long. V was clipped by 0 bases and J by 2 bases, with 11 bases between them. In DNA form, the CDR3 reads TGCGCCAGCAGCCAAGATCTGAACTTCCCCTACGAGCAGTACTTC. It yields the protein CASSQDLNFPYEQYF.

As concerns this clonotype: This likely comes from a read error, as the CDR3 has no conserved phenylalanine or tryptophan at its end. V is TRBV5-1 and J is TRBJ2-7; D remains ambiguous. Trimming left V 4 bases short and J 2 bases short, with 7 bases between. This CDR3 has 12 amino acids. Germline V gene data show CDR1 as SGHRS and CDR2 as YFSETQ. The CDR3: CASSPSTYEQYL. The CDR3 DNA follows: TGCGCCAGCAGCCCGTCAACCTACGAGCAGTACCTC.

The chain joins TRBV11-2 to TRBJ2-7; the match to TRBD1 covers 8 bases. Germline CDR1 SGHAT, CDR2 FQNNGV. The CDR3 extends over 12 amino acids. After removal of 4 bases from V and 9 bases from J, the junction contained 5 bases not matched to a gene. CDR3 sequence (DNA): TGTGCCAGCAGCTCGGACAGGGCGGGGCAGTACTTC. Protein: CASSSDRAGQYF.

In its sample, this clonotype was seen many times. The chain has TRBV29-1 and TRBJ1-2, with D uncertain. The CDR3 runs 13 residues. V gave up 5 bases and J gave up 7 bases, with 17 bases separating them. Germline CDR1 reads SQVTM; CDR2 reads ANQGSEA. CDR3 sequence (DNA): TGCAGCGTTATAACCCGCCGGGGATCTGGCTACACCTTC. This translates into CSVITRRGSGYTF.

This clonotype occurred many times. DNA of the CDR3: TGTGCCAGCAGCCACCCTGGAGGCCGGGGCGAGCAGTACTTC. Encoded protein: CASSHPGGRGEQYF. The chain is built from TRBV3-1 and TRBJ2-7; D may be TRBD2 (5 bases). The CDR3 length is 14 residues. V was clipped by 3 bases and J by 6 bases, with 15 bases between them. Germline lookup yields CDR1 LGHDT and CDR2 YNNKEL (reference sequence).